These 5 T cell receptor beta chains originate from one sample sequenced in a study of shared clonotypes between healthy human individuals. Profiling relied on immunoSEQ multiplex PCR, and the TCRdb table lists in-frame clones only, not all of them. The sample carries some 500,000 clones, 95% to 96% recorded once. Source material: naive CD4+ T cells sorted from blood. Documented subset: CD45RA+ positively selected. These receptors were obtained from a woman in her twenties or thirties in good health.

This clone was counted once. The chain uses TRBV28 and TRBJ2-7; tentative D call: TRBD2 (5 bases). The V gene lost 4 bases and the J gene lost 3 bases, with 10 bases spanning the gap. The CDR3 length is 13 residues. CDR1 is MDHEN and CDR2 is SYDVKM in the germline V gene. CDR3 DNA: TGTGCCAGCAGTTCACACCGGGGCTACGAGCAGTACTTC. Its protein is CASSSHRGYEQYF.

The CDR3 reads CASSYSGSLSGANVLTF. The CDR3, as DNA: TGTGCCAGTAGTTATTCGGGCTCCCTCTCTGGGGCCAACGTCCTGACTTTC. The chain joins TRBV19 to TRBJ2-6; no definite D call. Trimming left V 5 bases short and J 0 bases short, with 14 bases between. The germline gives CDR1 LNHDA, CDR2 SQIVND (reference sequence). The CDR3 loop spans 17 amino acids.

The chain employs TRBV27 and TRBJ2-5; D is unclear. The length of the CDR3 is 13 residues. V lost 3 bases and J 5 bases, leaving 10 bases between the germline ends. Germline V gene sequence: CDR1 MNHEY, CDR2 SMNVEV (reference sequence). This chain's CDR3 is CASSFNGRETQYF. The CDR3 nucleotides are TGTGCCAGCAGTTTCAACGGGCGCGAGACCCAGTACTTC.

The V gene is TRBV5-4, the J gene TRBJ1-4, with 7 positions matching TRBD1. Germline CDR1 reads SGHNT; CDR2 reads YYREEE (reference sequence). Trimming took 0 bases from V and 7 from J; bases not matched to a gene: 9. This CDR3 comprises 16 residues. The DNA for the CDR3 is TGTGCCAGCAGCTTGGGGGACAGTAGAAGTCGTGAAAAACTGTTTTTT. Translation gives CASSLGDSRSREKLFF.

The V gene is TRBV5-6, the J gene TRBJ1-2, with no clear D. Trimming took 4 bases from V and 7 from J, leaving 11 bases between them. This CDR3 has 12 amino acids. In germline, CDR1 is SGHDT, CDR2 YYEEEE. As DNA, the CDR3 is TGTGCCAGCAGCCGCGACTGGGGTGGCTACACCTTC. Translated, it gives CASSRDWGGYTF.